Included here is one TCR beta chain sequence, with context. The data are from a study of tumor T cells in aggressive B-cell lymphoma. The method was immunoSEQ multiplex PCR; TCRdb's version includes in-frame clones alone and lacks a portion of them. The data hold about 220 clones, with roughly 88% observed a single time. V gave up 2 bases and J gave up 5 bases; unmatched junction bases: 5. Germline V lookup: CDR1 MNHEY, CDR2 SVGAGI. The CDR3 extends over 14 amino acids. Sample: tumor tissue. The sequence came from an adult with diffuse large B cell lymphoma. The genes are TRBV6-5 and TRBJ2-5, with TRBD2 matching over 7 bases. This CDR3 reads CASSYALREETQYF. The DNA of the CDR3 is TGTGCCAGCAGTTACGCTTTGCGGGAGGAGACCCAGTACTTC.